This T cell receptor (beta chain) emerged from a study of T cells after posttransplantation cyclophosphamide. Study findings and constraints: Donor CD8+ memory clones often dominated recipient blood repertoires at later times.

The length of the CDR3 is 15 residues. Germline CDR1 and CDR2: MNHNS and SASEGT. V dropped 4 bases and J dropped 4 bases, with 13 bases sitting between them. This clone occurred many times. Its matching antigen is unknown. The method was immunoSEQ multiplex PCR; TCRdb's version includes in-frame clones alone and lacks a portion of them. This table holds roughly 9,900 clones with no singletons; the top ten claim 14%. Busulfan-fludarabine conditioning, marrow transplant, and cyclophosphamide on days +3 and +4 were administered. The chain links TRBV6-1 to TRBJ1-4; weak D call: TRBD1 (6 bases). The sequence was collected from a female patient aged 40-50 years who received an allogeneic stem cell transplant from a related donor, was CMV-positive, and had no GVHD. Certain T cells may be donor cells from the graft. The sample consisted of PBMCs, taken after allogeneic stem cell transplant with posttransplant cyclophosphamide. The CDR3 DNA follows: TGTGCCAGCAGTGCTGCGGTACAGGGTAATGAAAAACTGTTTTTT. Protein product: CASSAAVQGNEKLFF.